The T cell receptor beta chain described here comes from a study of T-cell reconstitution after alpha-beta-depleted transplantation in children. General study findings and limits: Among T cells one year after transplant, newly produced cells accounted for most counts and diversity. Some patients owed their high day-60 TCRbeta diversity to surviving recipient T cells and thymic progenitors. Reportedly, only several hundred clones from non-depleted graft cells drove alpha-beta T-cell counts at about two months.

The CDR3 consists of 14 residues. Trimming removed 5 bases from V and 11 bases from J, with 19 bases in between. Germline V gene sequence: CDR1 MNHEY, CDR2 SMNVEV (reference sequence). Unique molecular identifiers were incorporated when the TCRbeta library was constructed. TCRdb fed the PCR reads into MiXCR, producing one record per CDR3 protein. The sample yields fewer than 550,000 distinct CDR3 sequences, about 10% seen once. As regards this clonotype: Its specificity is unknown.

V usage is TRBV27 and J usage is TRBJ2-1; tentative D call: TRBD2 (5 bases). Sequences were derived from PBMCs, mostly from graft donor cells, sampled 180 days after TCRalphabeta/CD19-depleted stem cell transplant. The source is a female patient aged 2-15 years who had a stem cell transplant for aplastic anemia, so the T cells may come from the graft donor. The CDR3 region has the DNA TGTGCCAGCAGTATGCGCGGTCCTGGGAGACAGCAGTTCTTC. This encodes CASSMRGPGRQQFF.